A single sample is the source of the 12 T cell receptor beta chains below, sequenced in a study of patients and donors after allogeneic stem cell transplantation. TCRdb independently ran MiXCR on the RT-PCR reads; one entry per CDR3 protein. The sample includes over 200,000 distinct CDR3 sequences, roughly two fifths of them seen just once. The material sequenced was blood, either unsorted or a sorted T cell fraction (not recorded which). These TCRs come from a human donor who was either an allogeneic HSCT recipient or a stem cell or donor lymphocyte infusion donor (not recorded which). It is not recorded whose cells these are; they may come from a transplant donor.

The chain uses TRBV15 and TRBJ2-7, with a weak D call TRBD1 (7 bases). The CDR3 length is 14 residues. CDR1 LNHNV and CDR2 YYDKDF come from the germline V gene (reference sequence). V lost 0 bases and J lost 4, with 10 bases in between. The CDR3 spells CATSRDRGDYEQYF. The DNA for the CDR3 is TGTGCCACCAGCAGAGACAGGGGGGATTACGAGCAGTACTTC. Variable domain in full (rest from reference TRBV15 and TRBJ2-7): DAMVIQNPRYQVTQFGKPVTLSCSQTLNHNVMYWYQQKSSQAPKLLFHYYDKDFNNEADTPDNFQSRRPNTSFCFLDIRSPGLGDTAMYLCATSRDRGDYEQYFGPGTRLTVT.

This sequence joins TRBV6-6 and TRBJ1-6; weak D call: TRBD1 (6 bases). The V and J ends lost 7 bases and 6 bases respectively, with 13 bases between them. The CDR3 is 14 residues long. The germline gives CDR1 MNHNY, CDR2 SVGAGI (reference sequence). The CDR3 here is CASTRGQPNSPLHF. The CDR3 DNA follows: TGTGCCAGCACCCGAGGACAGCCTAATTCACCCCTCCACTTT.

This chain connects TRBV24-1 to TRBJ2-5; D is tentatively TRBD1 or TRBD2 (5 bases each). CDR3 length equals 16 residues. V lost 4 bases and J lost 5, with 19 bases in between. Germline V lookup: CDR1 KGHDR, CDR2 SFDVKD. The CDR3 loop reads CATSDPPGARGETQYF. CDR3 in DNA: TGTGCCACCAGTGACCCCCCCGGGGCGAGGGGTGAGACCCAGTACTTC.

This clonotype was recorded a few times. The rearrangement uses TRBV7-2 and TRBJ2-2; TRBD1 matches at 8 bases. Unmatched junction bases numbered 6, after V lost 5 bases and J lost 4 bases. CDR3 size: 15 residues. Germline V gives CDR1 SGHTA, CDR2 FQGNSA. In nucleotides, the CDR3 is TGTGCCAGCAGCCCGCAGGGGGCTGGCACCGGGGAGCTGTTTTTT. The encoded protein is CASSPQGAGTGELFF. The full variable domain, completed using reference TRBV7-2 and TRBJ2-2, is GAGVSQSPSNKVTEKGKDVELRCDPISGHTALYWYRQSLGQGLEFLIYFQGNSAPDKSGLPSDRFSAERTGGSVSTLTIQRTQQEDSAVYLCASSPQGAGTGELFFGEGSRLTVL.

The chain employs TRBV27 and TRBJ2-3; D is possibly TRBD2 (5 bases). Germline CDR1 is MNHEY and CDR2 is SMNVEV (reference sequence). V was cut by 2 bases and J by 2 bases, with 11 bases left in between. This CDR3 contains 15 residues. In DNA form, the CDR3 reads TGTGCCAGCAGTTTAGCCGGCCGGGACACAGATACGCAGTATTTT. This codes for CASSLAGRDTDTQYF.

The chain has TRBV4-1 and TRBJ2-1; D may correspond to TRBD1 or TRBD2 (5 bases each). The V end was cut by 0 bases, the J end by 8 bases, with 17 bases between. This CDR3 spans 16 amino acids. Germline V gene data show CDR1 as MGHRA and CDR2 as YSYEKL. The CDR3 region has the DNA TGCGCCAGCAGCCAAGATGGTCGACCGGGACGCGATGAGCAGTTCTTC. It yields the protein CASSQDGRPGRDEQFF.

This chain connects TRBV29-1 to TRBJ2-1; no firm D call. CDR3 length equals 13 residues. Trimming cost V 4 bases and J 4 bases, with 11 bases left between them. Germline lookup yields CDR1 SQVTM and CDR2 ANQGSEA. In DNA, the CDR3 is TGCAGCGTTGTTCGGGTCACTTACAATGAGCAGTTCTTC. It encodes CSVVRVTYNEQFF.

The chain has TRBV9 and TRBJ2-1, with TRBD2 identical over 14 bases. The V segment lost 4 bases and the J segment 3 bases; nucleotides outside the gene matches: 12. CDR1 is SGDLS and CDR2 is YYNGEE in the germline V gene. The CDR3 has 19 residues. CDR3 sequence: CASSSRRGTSGGFYNEQFF. The CDR3 DNA reads as TGTGCCAGCAGCTCCCGAAGAGGGACTAGCGGGGGATTCTACAATGAGCAGTTCTTC.

This clonotype was picked up a small number of times. This CDR3 reads CAGADGGNYGYTF. The CDR3 DNA is TGTGCCGGAGCGGACGGGGGGAACTATGGCTACACCTTC. This rearrangement joins TRBV18 to TRBJ1-2; tentative D call: TRBD1 (5 bases). The V and J ends lost 11 bases and 2 bases respectively, with 15 bases between them. The length of the CDR3 is 13 residues. CDR1 and CDR2 (germline): KGHSH, LQKENI.

The rearrangement joins TRBV20-1 to TRBJ2-5; 9 bases agree with TRBD1. The CDR3 extends over 13 amino acids. Per the germline V gene, CDR1 is DFQATT and CDR2 is SNEGSKA (reference sequence). V lost 4 bases, J lost 4 bases, and 4 bases stayed unmatched. The DNA for the CDR3 is TGCAGTGCTAAGACAGGGGGACTAGAGACCCAGTACTTC. Its translation is CSAKTGGLETQYF.

A few counts support this clonotype. The chain employs TRBV12-3 or TRBV12-4 and TRBJ1-5, with D perhaps matching TRBD1 (6 bases). Trimming shortened V by 7 bases and J by 4 bases, and 8 bases separated the two germline ends. The CDR3 extends over 12 amino acids. CDR3 region: CASTDRNQPQHF. DNA for the CDR3: TGTGCCAGCACTGACAGGAATCAGCCCCAGCATTTT.

The rearrangement uses TRBV12-3 or TRBV12-4 and TRBJ1-2; D call uncertain. V lost 2 bases, J lost 5 bases, and 3 bases lay in between. The CDR3 is 11 residues long. The DNA of the CDR3 is TGTGCCAGCAGTTTACAGTATGGCTACACCTTC. This encodes CASSLQYGYTF.